The 19 T cell receptor beta chains in this list originate from one sample, sequenced in a study. Using its own MiXCR run on the RT-PCR reads, TCRdb lists one record per CDR3 protein. This sample has 550,000 to 750,000 distinct CDR3 sequences, with approximately 15% found just once. Sample: memory CD4+ T cells from blood. The receptors stem from a female donor in good health, serving as a healthy control.

This clonotype was counted many times. The chain is built from TRBV6-5 and TRBJ2-7; 10 bases match TRBD2. The V gene end was trimmed by 8 bases and the J gene end by 2 bases; junction bases not matched to a gene: 15. Looked up from germline, CDR1 is MNHEY and CDR2 is SVGAGI. This CDR3 region has 17 residues. Here the CDR3 reads CASAEMLAGAGAYEQYF. CDR3 coding DNA: TGTGCCAGCGCCGAGATGCTAGCGGGAGCTGGAGCCTACGAGCAGTACTTC.

This clonotype was detected many times. J is TRBJ1-5 and V is TRBV27; TRBD1 matches at 7 bases. CDR1 is MNHEY, CDR2 SMNVEV, per germline (reference sequence). J was trimmed by 1 base and V by 0 bases; bases with no gene match: 0. The CDR3 length is 15 residues. The CDR3 DNA sequence: TGTGCCAGCAGTTTATCGGGACAGAGCAATCAGCCCCAGCATTTT. This encodes CASSLSGQSNQPQHF.

This clonotype was observed a few times. The V gene is TRBV3-1, the J gene TRBJ2-7, with 9 nucleotides matching TRBD2. Germline CDR1 and CDR2: LGHDT and YNNKEL (reference sequence). This CDR3 has 13 amino acids. J was trimmed by 7 bases and V by 5 bases; bases with no gene match: 6. The CDR3 region is CASSYLSGSEQYF. In DNA, the CDR3 is TGTGCCAGCAGCTATCTTAGCGGGAGTGAGCAGTACTTC.

This clonotype was recorded at least ten times. The V gene is TRBV5-1, the J gene TRBJ2-2, with D unresolved. The CDR3 consists of 14 residues. Trimming left V 1 base short and J 6 bases short, with 10 bases between. In germline, CDR1 is SGHRS, CDR2 YFSETQ. The CDR3 sequence: CASSLSRSPGELFF. CDR3 nucleotides: TGCGCCAGCAGCTTGTCCAGGTCGCCCGGGGAGCTGTTTTTT.

Of note for this clonotype: One end of the junction varies from germline; a read error may be responsible. V and J are TRBV7-2 and TRBJ1-6; D not resolved. Germline assignment: CDR1 SGHTA and CDR2 FQGNSA. This CDR3 comprises 15 residues. The CDR3 here is CASSPLTDVNSPFHF. Here the CDR3 DNA reads TGTGCCAGCAGCCCCCTAACAGACGTTAATTCACCCTTCCACTTT.

This clonotype was observed a handful of times. The chain carries TRBV10-3 and TRBJ1-4; perhaps TRBD1 as D (5 bases). Deletions cut 10 bases from V and 8 bases from J, with 11 bases between. Germline V lookup: CDR1 ENHRY, CDR2 SYGVKD. The CDR3 consists of 11 residues. Here the CDR3 DNA reads TGTGCCACGGGGGAACAGGAAAAACTGTTTTTT. Its protein is CATGEQEKLFF.

In this sample, this clonotype turned up many times. The chain joins TRBV5-6 to TRBJ2-3; 8 nucleotides match TRBD2. The germline CDR1 and CDR2 sequences are SGHDT and YYEEEE. With V trimmed by 0 bases and J by 1 base, 7 bases remained unmatched. The CDR3 loop spans 17 amino acids. The CDR3 nucleotides read TGTGCCAGCAGCTTGGTCGGAGCGGGAGTGGGCACAGATACGCAGTATTTT. It translates to CASSLVGAGVGTDTQYF.

The J gene is TRBJ1-1, the V gene TRBV12-3 or TRBV12-4; weak D call: TRBD1 (6 bases). V was shortened by 7 bases and J by 3 bases, with 12 bases between the two germline ends. The CDR3 spans 13 residues. CDR3 protein: CASTRDTHTEAFF. The CDR3 coding sequence is TGTGCCAGCACGCGGGACACACACACTGAAGCTTTCTTT.

This clonotype was seen ten or more times. This chain uses TRBV20-1 with TRBJ2-3; TRBD2 matches 10 bases. Trimming at V came to 2 bases and at J to 2 bases, leaving 10 bases not matched to a gene. There are 17 residues in the CDR3. Germline CDR1 is DFQATT and CDR2 is SNEGSKA (reference sequence). The CDR3 loop is CSARFRSSGRDTDTQYF. The CDR3 region has the DNA TGCAGTGCTAGATTCAGGAGCAGCGGGAGGGACACAGATACGCAGTATTTT.

This clonotype was found a few times. This chain's CDR3 is CASSQGFYNSPLHF. CDR3 in DNA: TGTGCCAGCTCCCAGGGTTTTTATAATTCACCCCTCCACTTT. V gene TRBV9 combines with J gene TRBJ1-6; D might be TRBD1 (5 bases). Trimming took off 7 bases at V and 4 bases at J, with 12 bases between the two ends. CDR1 SGDLS and CDR2 YYNGEE come from the germline V gene. The CDR3 is 14 residues long.

This clonotype was seen only a few times. The chain carries TRBV6-2 or TRBV6-3 and TRBJ2-1; TRBD2 matches 15 bases. In germline, CDR1 is MNHEY, CDR2 SVGEGT. This CDR3 is built from 16 residues. Trimming cost V 5 bases and J 9 bases; bases outside gene matches: 8. The CDR3 reads CASSPLGLAGGGEQFF. The CDR3 region has the DNA TGTGCCAGCAGTCCGCTCGGACTAGCGGGAGGGGGTGAGCAGTTCTTC.

This chain connects TRBV20-1 to TRBJ2-5; D may be TRBD1 (6 bases). V dropped 3 bases and J dropped 5 bases, with 13 bases sitting between them. Per germline, CDR1 DFQATT and CDR2 SNEGSKA (reference sequence). The CDR3 loop spans 13 amino acids. The CDR3 region has the DNA TGCAGTGCTAGGAGGACAGCCTGGGAGACCCAGTACTTC. This gives the protein CSARRTAWETQYF.

CDR3 nucleotides: TGTGCCAGCAGGGGAGACAGGGGAAGGGGGAACACTGAAGCTTTCTTT. This gives the protein CASRGDRGRGNTEAFF. The chain employs TRBV12-3 or TRBV12-4 and TRBJ1-1; 8 nucleotides align to TRBD1. CDR3 length equals 16 residues. The V segment lost 6 bases and the J segment 1 base; nucleotides outside the gene matches: 10.

This clonotype was recorded many times. The chain carries TRBV6-5 and TRBJ1-3; the D is unclear. The length of the CDR3 is 15 residues. The germline V and J ends were trimmed by 4 bases and 4 bases, with 14 bases remaining between them. CDR1 is MNHEY and CDR2 is SVGAGI in the germline V gene. The CDR3 is CASSLRSFPGNTIYF. The DNA for the CDR3 is TGTGCCAGCAGTTTGCGCAGCTTCCCAGGAAACACCATATATTTT.

There are a few counts of this clonotype. This rearrangement joins TRBV10-1 to TRBJ2-1, with D possibly being TRBD2 (6 bases). Deletions cut 4 bases from V and 4 bases from J, with 14 bases between. The germline CDR1 and CDR2 sequences are WNHNN and SYGVQD (reference sequence). The CDR3 is 15 amino acids. The CDR3 DNA is TGCGCCAGCAGTGGTCTCGAGGGACTGTACAATGAGCAGTTCTTC. Protein product: CASSGLEGLYNEQFF.

The rearrangement joins TRBV20-1 to TRBJ2-3; tentative D call: TRBD2 (6 bases). Germline lookup yields CDR1 DFQATT and CDR2 SNEGSKA (reference sequence). The CDR3 covers 15 residues. V shed 6 bases and J shed 3 bases, with 19 bases lying between them. CDR3: CSANHRRERTDTQYF. The CDR3 nucleotides read TGCAGTGCCAACCACCGTCGGGAGCGGACAGATACGCAGTATTTT.

This clonotype showed up many times. This chain links TRBV12-3 or TRBV12-4 with TRBJ2-1; 10 bases are a match to TRBD2. Trimming at V came to 3 bases and at J to 8 bases, leaving 13 bases not matched to a gene. The CDR3 extends over 17 amino acids. This CDR3 is CASSLTPSGSSPDEQFF. The DNA of the CDR3 is TGTGCCAGCAGTTTGACGCCTAGCGGGAGCTCCCCCGATGAGCAGTTCTTC.

The CDR3 is CATSAYENSEQYF. CDR3 bases: TGTGCCACCAGTGCCTATGAAAACAGCGAGCAGTACTTC. This chain connects TRBV24-1 to TRBJ2-7; no firm D call. The V end was cut by 5 bases, the J end by 6 bases, with 13 bases between. Germline CDR1 is KGHDR and CDR2 is SFDVKD. The length of the CDR3 is 13 residues.

This clonotype was counted ten times or more. The gene calls are TRBV27 and TRBJ2-1, with TRBD1 matching over 11 bases. This CDR3 is built from 17 residues. Germline V CDR1 and CDR2: MNHEY, SMNVEV (reference sequence). V lost 2 bases and J lost 7; bases outside the gene matches: 10. The DNA for the CDR3 is TGTGCCAGCAGTTTAGGCATCGGGGACAGGGGGAAAAATGAGCAGTTCTTC. Protein sequence: CASSLGIGDRGKNEQFF.